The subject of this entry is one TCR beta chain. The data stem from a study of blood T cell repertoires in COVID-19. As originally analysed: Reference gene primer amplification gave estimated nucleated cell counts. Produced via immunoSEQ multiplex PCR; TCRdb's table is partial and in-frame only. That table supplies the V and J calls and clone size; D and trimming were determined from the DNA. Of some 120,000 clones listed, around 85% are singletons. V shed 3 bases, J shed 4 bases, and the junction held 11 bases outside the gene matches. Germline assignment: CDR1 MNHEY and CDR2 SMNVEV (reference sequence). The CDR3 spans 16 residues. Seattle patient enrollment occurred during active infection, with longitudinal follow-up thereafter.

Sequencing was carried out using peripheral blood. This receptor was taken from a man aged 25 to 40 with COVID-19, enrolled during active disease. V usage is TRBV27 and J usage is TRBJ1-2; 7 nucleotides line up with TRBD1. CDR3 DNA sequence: TGTGCCAGCAGTTTTGGGGCAGGGGGTAGGATCTATGGCTACACCTTC. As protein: CASSFGAGGRIYGYTF.